This T cell receptor beta chain was sequenced during a study of metastatic and nonmetastatic thyroid tumors. At the level of the study: Malignant thyroid and benign thyroid patients provided blood and tumor or nodule tissue whose repertoires were compared.

V was shortened by 3 bases and J by 1 base, with 22 bases between the two germline ends. CDR1 is LNHDA, CDR2 SQIVND, per germline (reference sequence). The length of the CDR3 is 20 residues. All patients were treatment-naive before thyroid surgery. TCRdb called clones again from the PCR reads with MiXCR. The sample comprises around 30,000 clones, about 18% of which are singletons, and about 8% rests with the top ten. Sequenced material: blood. The sequence derives from a female donor with papillary thyroid cancer or a benign thyroid nodule (not recorded which). Some clones in this sample may be carry-over from other donors' samples. The chain recombines TRBV19 with TRBJ2-6; D is unclear. The CDR3 spells CASSMEFQTLRSSGANVLTF. The CDR3 region has the DNA TGTGCCAGTAGTATGGAGTTCCAGACACTAAGAAGTTCTGGGGCCAACGTCCTGACTTTC.